This TCR beta chain stems from a study of blood T cell repertoires in COVID-19. The wider study: The United States, Italy and Spain were the sources of the acute and convalescent COVID-19 samples.

In the original analysis: Researchers report that nucleated cell counts were estimated from reference gene primer amplification. TCRdb keeps only in-frame clones here, not all; method: immunoSEQ multiplex PCR. The D gene and trimming were derived from the DNA, and the V and J assignments and clone size from that table. Of more than 85,000 clones in the sample, around 85% were seen once. Sequences were obtained from peripheral blood. This clonotype originated in a human donor in a cohort sampled during active COVID-19.

The CDR3 DNA follows: TGTGCCAGCAGCCTCGTAAGGGGAGGTGAGCAGTTCTTC. As protein: CASSLVRGGEQFF. The chain links TRBV11-2 to TRBJ2-1; possibly TRBD2 for D (6 bases). Per germline, CDR1 SGHAT and CDR2 FQNNGV. This CDR3 region has 13 residues. The V and J ends lost 5 bases and 9 bases respectively, with 14 bases between them. The entire variable domain, with the rest obtained from reference TRBV11-2 and TRBJ2-1, is as follows: EAGVAQSPRYKIIEKRQSVAFWCNPISGHATLYWYQQILGQGPKLLIQFQNNGVVDDSQLPKDRFSAERLKGVDSTLKIQPAKLEDSAVYLCASSLVRGGEQFFGPGTRLTVL.